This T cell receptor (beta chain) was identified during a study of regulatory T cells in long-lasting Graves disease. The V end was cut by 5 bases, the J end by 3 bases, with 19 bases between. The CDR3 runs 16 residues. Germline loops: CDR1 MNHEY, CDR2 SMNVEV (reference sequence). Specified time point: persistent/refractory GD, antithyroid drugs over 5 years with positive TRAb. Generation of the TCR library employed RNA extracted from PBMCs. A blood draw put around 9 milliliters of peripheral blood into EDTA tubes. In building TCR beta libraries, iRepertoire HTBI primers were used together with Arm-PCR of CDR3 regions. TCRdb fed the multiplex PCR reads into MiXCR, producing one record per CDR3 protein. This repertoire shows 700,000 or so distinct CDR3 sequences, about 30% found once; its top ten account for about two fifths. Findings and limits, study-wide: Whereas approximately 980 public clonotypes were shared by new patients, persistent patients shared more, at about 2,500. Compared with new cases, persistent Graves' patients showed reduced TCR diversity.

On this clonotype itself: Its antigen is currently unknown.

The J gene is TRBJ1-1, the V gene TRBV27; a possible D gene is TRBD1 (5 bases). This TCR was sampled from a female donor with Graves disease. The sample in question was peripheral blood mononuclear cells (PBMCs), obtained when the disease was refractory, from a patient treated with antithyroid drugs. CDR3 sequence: CASSMRTGLTDTEAFF. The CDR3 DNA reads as TGTGCCAGCAGTATGAGAACAGGACTTACTGACACTGAAGCTTTCTTT.